A single sample gave rise to the 18 T cell receptor beta chains below, sequenced in a study of human T cells and chemical hapten exposure. Noted time point: patch test 3, about 24 weeks after DPC sensitization. Stated treatment: therapeutic diphenylcyclopropenone sensitization with weekly scalp DPC. TCRdb itself ran the RACE reads through MiXCR, one entry per CDR3 protein. This repertoire shows roughly 200,000 distinct CDR3 sequences, about 25% found once; its top ten account for 2.5%. Sequencing used whole blood, obtained in connection with sensitization to the hapten diphenylcyclopropenone (DPC). Receptor source: a middle-aged woman with alopecia areata. Some clones in this sample may be carry-over from other donors' samples.

This clonotype was found a few times. The chain has TRBV7-2 and TRBJ2-2, with D tentatively TRBD2 (5 bases). V lost 0 bases, J lost 3 bases, and 14 bases lay in between. The CDR3 consists of 17 residues. Germline V lookup: CDR1 SGHTA, CDR2 FQGNSA. CDR3 amino acids: CASSLALLARYTGELFF. The CDR3, as DNA: TGTGCCAGCAGCTTAGCGCTCCTAGCTCGTTACACCGGGGAGCTGTTTTTT.

The chain links TRBV10-3 to TRBJ2-7, with D uncertain. The CDR3 totals 13 residues. CDR1 and CDR2 from the germline V gene are ENHRY and SYGVKD. Deletions cut 4 bases from V and 0 bases from J, with 7 bases between. CDR3 region: CAISGWNSYEQYF. DNA for the CDR3: TGTGCCATCAGTGGGTGGAACTCCTACGAGCAGTACTTC.

This clonotype was found many times. This chain joins TRBV7-2 and TRBJ2-5; TRBD2 agrees at 8 bases. The germline gives CDR1 SGHTA, CDR2 FQGNSA. Trimming removed 1 base from V and 0 bases from J; junction bases left unmatched: 4. This CDR3 has 16 amino acids. CDR3 in amino acids: CASSLEGGGYQETQYF. Written as DNA, the CDR3 is TGTGCCAGCAGCTTAGAAGGCGGGGGGTACCAAGAGACCCAGTACTTC.

In DNA form, the CDR3 reads TGTGCCAGCAGCTGGCAGGTCTCAGATACGCAGTATTTT. Amino acids: CASSWQVSDTQYF. This chain joins TRBV7-2 and TRBJ2-3; D is unclear. CDR3 length: 13 residues. V was shortened by 4 bases and J by 4 bases, with 9 bases between the two germline ends. Germline CDR1 and CDR2: SGHTA and FQGNSA.

The chain uses TRBV5-4 and TRBJ1-5; D is ambiguous. This CDR3 is built from 18 residues. Deletions cut 0 bases from V and 3 bases from J, with 19 bases between. Per the germline V gene, CDR1 is SGHNT and CDR2 is YYREEE (reference sequence). Here the CDR3 reads CASSLGPGRGGNNQPQHF. Here the CDR3 DNA reads TGTGCCAGCAGCTTGGGCCCCGGTCGGGGAGGGAACAATCAGCCCCAGCATTTT.

A few counts support this clonotype. The chain combines TRBV2 with TRBJ1-6; weak D call: TRBD1 (6 bases). There are 15 residues in the CDR3. V was pared by 10 bases and J by 7 bases, with 20 bases between. Germline V gene lookup returns CDR1 SNHLY and CDR2 FYNNEI. CDR3 bases: TGTGCCACCCAGGGGTTGACACTTAACAATTCACCCCTCCACTTT. Residues: CATQGLTLNNSPLHF.

This clonotype was found many times. The V and J genes are TRBV18 and TRBJ2-4; 7 bases line up with TRBD2. The germline V gene encodes CDR1 KGHSH and CDR2 LQKENI. The V and J ends lost 1 base and 6 bases, in that order; junction bases with no gene match: 9. This CDR3 is built from 16 residues. The CDR3 region is CASSPLSTSSLNIQYF. The CDR3 nucleotides read TGTGCCAGCTCACCACTCTCGACTAGCTCGTTAAACATTCAGTACTTC.

This clonotype was picked up a small number of times. The gene calls are TRBV5-1 and TRBJ2-1; D ambiguous. Per germline, CDR1 SGHRS and CDR2 YFSETQ. This CDR3 is 11 amino acids long. The germline V and J ends were trimmed by 7 bases and 8 bases, with 10 bases remaining between them. The CDR3 spells CASASSYEQFF. CDR3 nucleotide sequence: TGCGCCAGCGCCAGTAGCTATGAGCAGTTCTTC. The full variable domain, with the rest looked up from reference TRBV5-1 and TRBJ2-1, is KAGVTQTPRYLIKTRGQQVTLSCSPISGHRSVSWYQQTPGQGLQFLFEYFSETQRNKGNFPGRFSGRQFSNSRSEMNVSTLELGDSALYLCASASSYEQFFGPGTRLTVL.

This clonotype has a handful of counts. The chain links TRBV29-1 to TRBJ2-2, with 10 positions matching TRBD2. The CDR3 covers 17 residues. Germline V CDR1 and CDR2: SQVTM, ANQGSEA. The junction had 5 bases not matched to a gene; V was cut back by 1 base and J by 0 bases. The CDR3, as DNA: TGCAGCGTTGAAGGGACTAGCGGACTTACGAACACCGGGGAGCTGTTTTTT. Its protein product is CSVEGTSGLTNTGELFF.

The table lists this clonotype with many counts. The chain uses TRBV15 and TRBJ2-1; 11 nucleotides line up with TRBD2. Germline assignment: CDR1 LNHNV and CDR2 YYDKDF (reference sequence). The CDR3 contains 16 residues. The junction had 5 bases not matched to a gene; V was cut back by 0 bases and J by 7 bases. The CDR3 DNA is TGTGCCACCAGCAGAGATAAGGCTAGCGGGAGGAATGAGCAGTTCTTC. Translated, it gives CATSRDKASGRNEQFF.

The chain couples TRBV6-1 to TRBJ1-6, with TRBD1 matching over 7 bases. The ends lost 11 bases at V and 10 bases at J; junction bases unmatched: 11. Germline V gene data show CDR1 as MNHNS and CDR2 as SASEGT. The CDR3 has 13 amino acids. CDR3 residues: CAGSNRGRSPLHF. The CDR3 DNA reads TGTGCCGGTTCGAATAGGGGGCGGTCACCCCTCCACTTT.

The chain carries TRBV7-6 and TRBJ2-7; 8 nucleotides match TRBD2. The V gene end was trimmed by 2 bases and the J gene end by 7 bases; junction bases not matched to a gene: 4. The V gene's germline CDR1 is SGHVS and CDR2 FNYEAQ. The CDR3 runs to 13 residues. DNA of the CDR3: TGTGCCAGCAGCTTAAGAACTAGCGGTGAGCAGTACTTC. It specifies CASSLRTSGEQYF.

There are a few counts of this clonotype. The gene calls are TRBV10-3 and TRBJ2-7; 7 bases agree with TRBD1. Germline V CDR1 and CDR2: ENHRY, SYGVKD. The V gene end was trimmed by 0 bases and the J gene end by 2 bases; junction bases not matched to a gene: 4. CDR3 size: 15 residues. The CDR3 nucleotides read TGTGCCATCAGTGAGTCGACAGGGTCCCCCTACGAGCAGTACTTC. Translation gives CAISESTGSPYEQYF.

The gene calls are TRBV7-9 and TRBJ2-2; no definite D call. Germline V CDR1 and CDR2: SEHNR, FQNEAQ (reference sequence). The length of the CDR3 is 15 residues. V was shortened by 1 base and J by 1 base, with 7 bases between the two germline ends. The CDR3 DNA is TGTGCCAGCAGCTTAGGATTTGTGAACACCGGGGAGCTGTTTTTT. This sequence encodes CASSLGFVNTGELFF.

In this sample, this clonotype turned up a few times. The gene calls are TRBV6-2 or TRBV6-3 and TRBJ2-1; no reliable D call. V lost 5 bases, J lost 2 bases, and 7 bases lay in between. This CDR3 contains 13 residues. Germline CDR1 reads MNHEY; CDR2 reads SVGEGT. CDR3 DNA: TGTGCCAGCAGTAGGGTTACCTACAATGAGCAGTTCTTC. Translating gives CASSRVTYNEQFF.

J is TRBJ2-3 and V is TRBV5-6; 12 bases agree with TRBD2. The length of the CDR3 is 16 residues. The V and J ends lost 4 bases and 3 bases, in that order; junction bases with no gene match: 6. In germline, CDR1 is SGHDT, CDR2 YYEEEE. CDR3 loop: CASSLRTSGVTDTQYF. The CDR3 bases are TGTGCCAGCAGCCTACGGACTAGCGGGGTGACAGATACGCAGTATTTT.

This clonotype was detected only a few times. The CDR3 protein is CASSPGQGPLYEQYF. The CDR3 DNA reads TGCGCCAGCAGCCCGGGACAGGGGCCCCTCTACGAGCAGTACTTC. This sequence joins TRBV5-1 and TRBJ2-7; 10 nucleotides match TRBD1. Germline-derived CDR1 and CDR2 are SGHRS and YFSETQ. The CDR3 runs 15 residues. J was trimmed by 3 bases and V by 4 bases; bases with no gene match: 7.

The chain links TRBV20-1 to TRBJ2-3, with 10 positions matching TRBD2. The CDR3 spans 13 residues. Trimming removed 8 bases from V and 2 bases from J; junction bases left unmatched: 4. Germline loops: CDR1 DFQATT, CDR2 SNEGSKA (reference sequence). CDR3: CSSGTSVTDTQYF. The CDR3 nucleotides read TGCAGTTCCGGGACTAGCGTCACAGATACGCAGTATTTT.